The source of this TCR beta chain is a study of T cell responses to AZD1222 COVID-19 vaccine. Overall study results and limits: Seropositive AZD1222 recipients at baseline numbered only five or six.

Profiling relied on immunoSEQ multiplex PCR, and the TCRdb table lists in-frame clones only, not all of them. The sample has approximately 110,000 clones; nearly 90% are singletons. From germline, CDR1 is MNHEY and CDR2 SVGAGI. Trimming shortened V by 6 bases and J by 4 bases, and 15 bases separated the two germline ends. The CDR3 is 15 amino acids. For this clone: No antigen is known for it.

This TCR was sampled from an adult who received the AZD1222 COVID-19 vaccine. Sequenced material: peripheral blood, taken 28 days after the second AZD1222 dose. The gene calls are TRBV6-5 and TRBJ2-2, with D tentatively TRBD2 (6 bases). CDR3: CASREGSGVTGELFF. In DNA, the CDR3 is TGTGCCAGCAGGGAGGGCTCGGGGGTCACCGGGGAGCTGTTTTTT.